This TCR beta chain is drawn from a study of cytomegalovirus exposure and HLA in healthy donors. With 60 Vbeta and 13 Jbeta primers, the PCR was carried out. Measured with immunoSEQ multiplex PCR; TCRdb has only the in-frame clones, and not every one. The sample shows approximately 150,000 clones, 80% of them seen only once. Remarks on this clone: Antigen: not known.

The study's findings and limits: An assumption of roughly uniform sequencing depth across donors underlay the presence/absence analyses.

The length of the CDR3 is 14 residues. The ends were cut back, 4 bases at V and 9 bases at J, with 16 bases in the middle. CDR1 and CDR2 from the germline V gene are MNHEY and SMNVEV (reference sequence). This chain links TRBV27 with TRBJ1-5; D is undetermined. The source of this sequence is a man aged 30-40 years in good health and CMV-seronegative. The sequenced material came from PBMCs. Written as DNA, the CDR3 is TGTGCCAGCAGTTGGTCCTCCCGCGATCCGCCCCAGCATTTT. Its translation: CASSWSSRDPPQHF.